Presented here are 31 T cell receptor beta chains from one specimen sequenced in a study of Graves' ophthalmopathy and Graves' hyperthyroidism. RNA transcripts served as template for amplifying TCR beta CDR3 sequences. HTBI primers primed a first-round RT-PCR, and a second-round multiplex PCR followed. TCRdb processed the multiplex PCR reads anew with MiXCR; each CDR3 protein has one entry. The sample contains around 1,200,000 distinct CDR3 sequences, about 35% of which appear only once. Sequenced material: peripheral blood or thyroid tissue (not recorded which). These receptors all stem from an adult man with Graves' hyperthyroidism.

This clonotype came up many times. This chain uses TRBV12-3 or TRBV12-4 with TRBJ2-7; tentatively, D is TRBD1 (5 bases). The CDR3 totals 14 residues. Trimming took 7 bases from V and 2 from J, leaving 15 bases between them. The CDR3 loop is CASTTGGRTYEQYF. In DNA, the CDR3 is TGTGCCAGCACAACAGGCGGACGGACCTACGAGCAGTACTTC.

The table lists this clonotype with a few counts. This chain links TRBV6-5 with TRBJ2-7; 7 bases map to TRBD2. Trimming took 4 bases from V and 2 from J; bases not matched to a gene: 14. Germline V CDR1 and CDR2: MNHEY, SVGAGI. CDR3 length: 17 residues. CDR3 amino acids: CASSLRFDSGNPYEQYF. For the CDR3, the DNA is TGTGCCAGCAGTTTACGATTCGACAGCGGGAATCCCTACGAGCAGTACTTC.

Comments on this clonotype: The germline gene is not matched at one end of the junction; a read error may be the cause. V and J are TRBV10-3 and TRBJ2-6; D might be TRBD1 (6 bases). The CDR3 has 14 residues. The germline V gene encodes CDR1 ENHRY and CDR2 SYGVKD. CDR3: CAISHGQSGNTEAF. The CDR3 DNA reads TGTGCCATCAGCCACGGACAGTCGGGGAACACTGAAGCTTTC.

The V gene is TRBV19, the J gene TRBJ2-2; D possibly uses TRBD1 or TRBD2 (5 bases each). This CDR3 has 15 residues. Trimming cost V 8 bases and J 2 bases, with 15 bases left between them. Looked up from germline, CDR1 is LNHDA and CDR2 is SQIVND (reference sequence). This CDR3 reads CASLEGRDNTGELFF. CDR3 DNA sequence: TGTGCCAGTCTGGAAGGCAGGGACAACACCGGGGAGCTGTTTTTT.

There are many counts of this clonotype. This chain links TRBV29-1 with TRBJ2-7; D possibly uses TRBD1 or TRBD2 (5 bases each). The CDR3 is 13 residues long. Trimming shortened V by 1 base and J by 3 bases, and 10 bases separated the two germline ends. In germline, CDR1 is SQVTM, CDR2 ANQGSEA. CDR3 nucleotides: TGCAGCGTTGAAGGAGGGCAGGGCTACGAGCAGTACTTC. Protein product: CSVEGGQGYEQYF.

The chain uses TRBV7-9 and TRBJ2-7; no clear D gene. The CDR3 is 13 amino acids. V lost 4 bases and J 5 bases, leaving 12 bases between the germline ends. The germline V gene encodes CDR1 SEHNR and CDR2 FQNEAQ (reference sequence). Here the CDR3 DNA reads TGTGCCAGCAGCTCCGACACCATCCACGAGCAGTACTTC. Protein sequence: CASSSDTIHEQYF. The full variable domain, rest sourced from reference TRBV7-9 and TRBJ2-7, is DTGVSQNPRHKITKRGQNVTFRCDPISEHNRLYWYRQTLGQGPEFLTYFQNEAQLEKSRLLSDRFSAERPKGSFSTLEIQRTEQGDSAMYLCASSSDTIHEQYFGPGTRLTVT.

The table lists this clonotype with many counts. The V call is TRBV28, the J call TRBJ2-7; D unresolved. This CDR3 has 12 residues. V was clipped by 6 bases and J by 4 bases, with 10 bases between them. CDR1 and CDR2 (germline): MDHEN, SYDVKM. CDR3 nucleotide sequence: TGTGCCAGCAGCTTGCTAGAGTACGAGCAGTACTTC. Its protein is CASSLLEYEQYF. The full variable domain, completed using reference TRBV28 and TRBJ2-7, is DVKVTQSSRYLVKRTGEKVFLECVQDMDHENMFWYRQDPGLGLRLIYFSYDVKMKEKGDIPEGYSVSREKKERFSLILESASTNQTSMYLCASSLLEYEQYFGPGTRLTVT.

This clonotype was counted at least ten times. The V and J genes are TRBV10-3 and TRBJ1-4, with unresolved D. CDR1 ENHRY and CDR2 SYGVKD come from the germline V gene. Between the trimmed V and J ends, which lost 3 bases and 5 bases, there was a span of 7 bases. The CDR3 is made up of 13 amino acids. The CDR3 nucleotides are TGTGCCATCAGTGATCTGGGAAATGAAAAACTGTTTTTT. Amino acids: CAISDLGNEKLFF.

This clonotype was counted only a few times. V and J are TRBV29-1 and TRBJ2-1; D call uncertain. CDR3 length: 12 residues. V was cut by 4 bases and J by 9 bases, with 13 bases left in between. CDR1 and CDR2 (germline): SQVTM, ANQGSEA. The DNA for the CDR3 is TGCAGCGTTGGAGGTCCCTCGGCTGAGCAGTTCTTC. Protein product: CSVGGPSAEQFF.

This chain connects TRBV10-3 to TRBJ1-5, with 11 bases matching TRBD1. J lost 3 bases, V lost 8 bases, and 6 bases had no gene match. The CDR3 runs to 15 residues. Germline V gene lookup returns CDR1 ENHRY and CDR2 SYGVKD. CDR3 DNA sequence: TGTGCCATCGGACAGGGGGCCCACCTCAATCAGCCCCAGCATTTT. This codes for CAIGQGAHLNQPQHF.

This clonotype was seen ten or more times. This chain connects TRBV6-5 to TRBJ1-5, with a weak D call TRBD1 (5 bases). This CDR3 contains 14 residues. V was shortened by 8 bases and J by 0 bases, with 11 bases between the two germline ends. Germline V CDR1 and CDR2: MNHEY, SVGAGI. The CDR3 reads CASRDGNSNQPQHF. CDR3 coding DNA: TGTGCCAGCCGGGACGGTAATAGCAATCAGCCCCAGCATTTT.

The chain carries TRBV10-2 and TRBJ1-5; D unresolved. The CDR3 extends over 13 amino acids. The V end was cut by 3 bases, the J end by 12 bases, with 15 bases between. The germline CDR1 and CDR2 sequences are WSHSY and SAAADI. DNA for the CDR3: TGCGCCAGCAGTGATTCGGGGTTTGGTGTCCAGCATTTT. It yields the protein CASSDSGFGVQHF.

This clonotype was found a few times. The genes are TRBV18 and TRBJ2-5; D perhaps matches TRBD1 (6 bases). Germline lookup yields CDR1 KGHSH and CDR2 LQKENI. V was pared by 6 bases and J by 0 bases, with 14 bases between. CDR3 size: 15 residues. The CDR3 DNA reads as TGTGCCAGCTCCCGGACGGGACACGACCAAGAGACCCAGTACTTC. Protein: CASSRTGHDQETQYF.

This clonotype was observed many times. This chain joins TRBV25-1 and TRBJ1-4, with unresolved D. V shed 5 bases and J shed 8 bases, with 15 bases lying between them. The length of the CDR3 is 14 residues. CDR1 MGHDK and CDR2 SYGVNS come from the germline V gene. CDR3 DNA: TGTGCCAGCAGTCCCCAAACATCAGGAGAAAAACTGTTTTTT. Protein: CASSPQTSGEKLFF.

This clonotype has ten or more counts. This sequence joins TRBV29-1 and TRBJ2-7, with D possibly being TRBD2 (6 bases). The CDR3 sequence is 12 residues long. Germline V lookup: CDR1 SQVTM, CDR2 ANQGSEA. Trimming took 4 bases from V and 1 from J, leaving 8 bases between them. CDR3 in DNA: TGCAGCGTTGCCGGGACTTCCTACGAGCAGTACTTC. Translating gives CSVAGTSYEQYF.

This clonotype has just a few counts. The gene calls are TRBV19 and TRBJ1-6, with D possibly being TRBD1 (5 bases). The germline V gene encodes CDR1 LNHDA and CDR2 SQIVND (reference sequence). Between the trimmed V and J ends, which lost 6 bases and 8 bases, there was a span of 11 bases. The CDR3 totals 13 residues. The CDR3 loop is CASRGRSDSPLHF. The CDR3 DNA sequence: TGTGCCAGTAGGGGACGGAGCGATTCACCCCTCCACTTT.

This clonotype appeared once. The chain couples TRBV9 to TRBJ1-5; no firm D call. V was cut by 2 bases and J by 2 bases, with 17 bases left in between. The CDR3 contains 17 residues. Germline V lookup: CDR1 SGDLS, CDR2 YYNGEE. The CDR3 loop reads CASSVSFGEMGNQPQHF. The DNA for the CDR3 is TGTGCCAGCAGCGTTAGTTTCGGCGAAATGGGCAATCAGCCCCAGCATTTT.

This chain uses TRBV5-1 with TRBJ1-4; D ambiguous. This CDR3 is 14 amino acids long. V was cut by 0 bases and J by 5 bases, with 8 bases left in between. Germline CDR1 reads SGHRS; CDR2 reads YFSETQ. The CDR3 DNA reads as TGCGCCAGCAGCTTGGGCGATTTGAATGAAAAACTGTTTTTT. Protein product: CASSLGDLNEKLFF.

This clonotype was detected ten times or more. The rearrangement uses TRBV10-3 and TRBJ2-7; D might be TRBD1 (7 bases). The V end lost 9 bases, the J end lost 2 bases, and 20 bases lay between the germline ends. CDR3 length equals 15 residues. Germline CDR1 ENHRY, CDR2 SYGVKD. CDR3 bases: TGTGCCATTAGAGACCAGACAGGGAGGCCCTACGAGCAGTACTTC. Amino acids: CAIRDQTGRPYEQYF.

With respect to this clonotype: It may be a read error: a sequence one base away is much more abundant. V usage is TRBV5-1 and J usage is TRBJ2-2; a possible D gene is TRBD2 (5 bases). V was shortened by 7 bases and J by 4 bases, with 17 bases between the two germline ends. This CDR3 contains 15 residues. Germline CDR1 reads SGHRS; CDR2 reads YFSETQ. The CDR3 is CASGISTGSTGELFF. The CDR3 DNA reads as TGCGCCAGCGGCATAAGCACGGGGAGCACCGGGGAGCTGTTTTTT.

The chain couples TRBV7-3 to TRBJ2-2; 10 bases map to TRBD2. There are 17 residues in the CDR3. CDR1 and CDR2 (germline): SGHTA, FQGTGA. V was pared by 4 bases and J by 6 bases, with 11 bases of the junction left unmatched. The CDR3 DNA reads TGTGCCAGCAGCTACATTCCTAGCGGGAGAGGGGCCGGGGAGCTGTTTTTT. It translates to CASSYIPSGRGAGELFF.

The chain recombines TRBV20-1 with TRBJ2-7; 9 bases are a match to TRBD2. The end of the DNA fits TRBJ2-5 better, so the J call may be wrong. From germline, CDR1 is DFQATT and CDR2 SNEGSKA (reference sequence). The CDR3 has 12 residues. The CDR3 loop reads CSAGREGETQYF. Here the CDR3 DNA reads TGCAGTGCTGGGCGGGAGGGGGAGACCCAGTACTTC.

This clonotype was counted many times. J is TRBJ2-7 and V is TRBV20-1; TRBD2 matches at 9 bases. Germline loops: CDR1 DFQATT, CDR2 SNEGSKA (reference sequence). After removal of 5 bases from V and 2 bases from J, the junction contained 13 bases not matched to a gene. This CDR3 comprises 16 residues. CDR3 in DNA: TGCAGTGCTCGACCCTCAAGACTAGCGGAAGCCTACGAGCAGTACTTC. Its translation is CSARPSRLAEAYEQYF.

A few counts support this clonotype. The V and J genes are TRBV5-1 and TRBJ1-4; TRBD1 is a possible D gene (5 bases). Deletions cut 5 bases from V and 0 bases from J, with 8 bases between. The CDR3 is made up of 14 amino acids. Germline loops: CDR1 SGHRS, CDR2 YFSETQ. The CDR3 spells CASSVTATNEKLFF. In DNA, the CDR3 is TGCGCCAGCAGTGTGACAGCAACTAATGAAAAACTGTTTTTT.

The table lists this clonotype with a few counts. The chain uses TRBV4-1 and TRBJ2-7; 10 bases match TRBD1. The CDR3 totals 16 residues. CDR1 and CDR2 from the germline V gene are MGHRA and YSYEKL. The ends lost 4 bases at V and 2 bases at J; junction bases unmatched: 8. CDR3 amino acids: CASSRMLGTGAYEQYF. The CDR3 bases are TGCGCCAGCAGCCGAATGCTCGGGACAGGGGCCTACGAGCAGTACTTC.

This clonotype was observed many times. The chain combines TRBV7-6 with TRBJ2-5, with 7 bases matching TRBD2. Germline trimming cut 3 bases from V and 1 base from J; bases unmatched to any gene: 8. The CDR3 totals 16 residues. CDR1 is SGHVS, CDR2 FNYEAQ, per germline. CDR3 amino acids: CASSLRLANPQETQYF. CDR3 DNA: TGTGCCAGCAGCTTGCGACTAGCCAATCCCCAAGAGACCCAGTACTTC. The variable domain in full, with the rest retrieved from reference TRBV7-6 and TRBJ2-5, is GAGVSQSPRYKVTKRGQDVALRCDPISGHVSLYWYRQALGQGPEFLTYFNYEAQQDKSGLPNDRFSAERPEGSISTLTIQRTEQRDSAMYRCASSLRLANPQETQYFGPGTRLLVL.

This chain joins TRBV20-1 and TRBJ2-5, with 10 bases that match TRBD1. The CDR3 runs to 18 residues. CDR1 is DFQATT, CDR2 SNEGSKA, per germline (reference sequence). J gave up 4 bases and V 2 bases, and 16 bases lay outside the gene matches. DNA for the CDR3: TGCAGTGCTAGAAAGGGGAGGGCGGGACAGGGGAACGGAGAGACCCAGTACTTC. It codes for CSARKGRAGQGNGETQYF.

This clonotype was recorded a few times. The chain joins TRBV3-1 to TRBJ2-5; D may be TRBD2 (6 bases). V shed 0 bases and J shed 7 bases, with 12 bases lying between them. This CDR3 is 14 amino acids long. The V gene's germline CDR1 is LGHDT and CDR2 YNNKEL (reference sequence). Here the CDR3 DNA reads TGTGCCAGCAGCCAAGAGCGGGACTTGGTGACCCAGTACTTC. Translated: CASSQERDLVTQYF.

This clonotype appeared a few times. The rearrangement joins TRBV20-1 to TRBJ1-5, with D perhaps TRBD1 (5 bases). This CDR3 has 11 residues. V was trimmed by 6 bases and J by 5 bases, leaving 8 bases between them. Germline CDR1 reads DFQATT; CDR2 reads SNEGSKA (reference sequence). The CDR3 loop reads CSAGGDQPQHF. CDR3 sequence (DNA): TGCAGTGCGGGGGGGGATCAGCCCCAGCATTTT.

To note about this clonotype: Compared with germline, one end of the junction differs, possibly owing to a read error. The chain uses TRBV20-1 and TRBJ1-2; tentatively, D is TRBD1 (5 bases). CDR3 length: 10 residues. The germline V gene has CDR1 DFQATT and CDR2 SNEGSKA (reference sequence). The DNA for the CDR3 is TGCTCGACAGAACACTATGGCTACGCCTTC. Its protein is CSTEHYGYAF.

This clonotype was seen only once. This chain joins TRBV25-1 and TRBJ2-7; D is perhaps TRBD1 (6 bases). The CDR3 spans 15 residues. The germline V and J ends were trimmed by 6 bases and 7 bases, with 22 bases remaining between them. Germline V CDR1 and CDR2: MGHDK, SYGVNS. The CDR3 region is CASSLVPLGAGEQYF. As DNA, the CDR3 is TGTGCCAGCAGCTTAGTCCCCCTGGGGGCTGGAGAGCAGTACTTC.